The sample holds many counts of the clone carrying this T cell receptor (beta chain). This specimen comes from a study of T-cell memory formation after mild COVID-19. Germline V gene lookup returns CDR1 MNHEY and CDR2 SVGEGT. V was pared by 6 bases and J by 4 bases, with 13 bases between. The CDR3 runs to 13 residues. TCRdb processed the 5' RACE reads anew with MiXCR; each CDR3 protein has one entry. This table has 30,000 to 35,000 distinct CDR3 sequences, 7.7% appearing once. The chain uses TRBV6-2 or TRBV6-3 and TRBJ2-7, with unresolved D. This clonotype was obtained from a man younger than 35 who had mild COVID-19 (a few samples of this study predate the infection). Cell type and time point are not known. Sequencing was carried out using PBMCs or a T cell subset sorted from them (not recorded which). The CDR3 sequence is CASSEVSIYEQYF. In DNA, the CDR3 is TGTGCCAGCAGCGAGGTCTCCATATACGAGCAGTACTTC.